This TCR beta chain was identified in a study of cytomegalovirus exposure and HLA in healthy donors. General study points: Within an earlier analysis, most TCR beta V segments proved productive either about 87% or about 30% of the time. An apparent linkage of common viral pathogens to several of the most significant clusters emerged in a later analysis. Follow-up analysis later connected one missense variant in DCLRE1C with trimming of TCR beta V- and J-genes. Reportedly, cytomegalovirus status was diagnosed with high sensitivity and specificity.

Germline-derived CDR1 and CDR2 are MDHEN and SYDVKM. This CDR3 spans 10 amino acids. Trimming took off 5 bases at V and 5 bases at J, with 4 bases between the two ends. About this clone itself: What it binds is unknown. This same CDR3 is encoded by further DNA sequences in the sample.

Researchers ran the PCR with 60 Vbeta and 13 Jbeta primers. Assay used: immunoSEQ multiplex PCR; TCRdb lists only in-frame clones, some missing. Seen here are 150,000 to 200,000 clones, around 79% observed once, and the top ten hold roughly 1.4%. The sample taken for sequencing was PBMCs. This chain uses TRBV28 with TRBJ2-7; D gene ambiguous. The receptor's source is a woman in her fifties or sixties in good health and CMV-seronegative. The CDR3 here is CASSQNEQYF. The DNA for the CDR3 is TGTGCCAGCAGTCAAAACGAGCAGTACTTC.